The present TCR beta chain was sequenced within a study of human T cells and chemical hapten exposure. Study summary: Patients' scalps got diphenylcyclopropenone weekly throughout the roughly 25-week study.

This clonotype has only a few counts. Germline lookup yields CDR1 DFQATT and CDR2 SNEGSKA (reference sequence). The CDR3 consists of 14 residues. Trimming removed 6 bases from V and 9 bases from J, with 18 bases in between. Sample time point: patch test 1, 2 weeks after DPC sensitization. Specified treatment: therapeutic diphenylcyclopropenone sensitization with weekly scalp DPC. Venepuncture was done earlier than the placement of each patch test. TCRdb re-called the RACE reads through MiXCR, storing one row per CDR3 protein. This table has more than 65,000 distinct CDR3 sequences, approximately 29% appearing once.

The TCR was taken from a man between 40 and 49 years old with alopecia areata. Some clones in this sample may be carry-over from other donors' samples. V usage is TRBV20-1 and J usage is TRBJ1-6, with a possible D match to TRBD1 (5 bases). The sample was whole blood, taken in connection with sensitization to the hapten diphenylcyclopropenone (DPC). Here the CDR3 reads CSAGPEAQGSPLHF. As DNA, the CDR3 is TGCAGTGCGGGGCCGGAGGCCCAGGGTTCACCCCTCCACTTT.